Sequencing of this TCR beta chain was carried out in a study of T cell responses to AZD1222 COVID-19 vaccine. This CDR3 is built from 13 residues. V lost 3 bases to trimming and J lost 5 bases, with 7 bases between them. Germline V gene sequence: CDR1 MNHNS, CDR2 SASEGT. Points on this clone: Its antigen is still unknown.

Using immunoSEQ multiplex PCR, the repertoire was profiled, and TCRdb retains in-frame clones only, with some absent. The repertoire has about 110,000 clones, roughly 82% of them found once; the top ten carry approximately 5%. Whole-study results and caveats: It should be noted that donors were predominantly white British and more often female, and clonal diversity was possibly underestimated. Nearly half of spike-specific TCRs reportedly target unmutated variant regions. Researchers report vaccine-associated CD4 TCRs spanning spike, with dominance at 160-218 and 743-854. Samples come after the peak T cell response, not at day 14.

The chain is built from TRBV6-1 and TRBJ1-4; D not resolved. The source was peripheral blood, collected on day 0 of AZD1222 vaccination. This clonotype was sampled from an adult in good health. The CDR3 is CASSDIRNEKLFF. DNA for the CDR3: TGTGCCAGCAGTGATATCCGGAATGAAAAACTGTTTTTT.